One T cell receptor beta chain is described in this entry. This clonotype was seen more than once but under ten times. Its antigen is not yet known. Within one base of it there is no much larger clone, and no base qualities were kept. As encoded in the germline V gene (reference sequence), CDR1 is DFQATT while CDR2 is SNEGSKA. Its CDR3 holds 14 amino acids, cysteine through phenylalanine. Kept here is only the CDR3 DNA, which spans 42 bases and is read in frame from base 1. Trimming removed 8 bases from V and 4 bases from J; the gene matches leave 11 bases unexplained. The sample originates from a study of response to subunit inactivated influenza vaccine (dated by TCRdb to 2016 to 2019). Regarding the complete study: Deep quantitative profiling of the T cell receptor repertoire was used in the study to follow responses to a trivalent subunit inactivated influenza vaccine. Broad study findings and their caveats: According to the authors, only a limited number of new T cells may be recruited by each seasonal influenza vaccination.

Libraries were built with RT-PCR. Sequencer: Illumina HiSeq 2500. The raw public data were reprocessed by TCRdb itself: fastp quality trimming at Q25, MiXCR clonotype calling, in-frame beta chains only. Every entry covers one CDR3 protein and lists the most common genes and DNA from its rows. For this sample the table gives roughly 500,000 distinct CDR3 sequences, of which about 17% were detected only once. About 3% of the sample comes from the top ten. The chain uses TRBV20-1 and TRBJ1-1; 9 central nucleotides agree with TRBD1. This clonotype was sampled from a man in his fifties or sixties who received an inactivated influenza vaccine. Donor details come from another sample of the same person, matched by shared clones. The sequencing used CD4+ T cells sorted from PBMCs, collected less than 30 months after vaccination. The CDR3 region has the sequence CSYRQGVVSTEAFF. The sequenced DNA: TGCAGTTACCGACAGGGGGTTGTCAGCACTGAAGCTTTCTTT.